The entry below describes one T cell receptor (beta chain). TCRdb re-analysed the PCR reads in MiXCR, keeping a single row per CDR3 protein. The top ten clones hold roughly 0.8% of a sample with about 320,000 distinct CDR3 sequences, about 22% of them seen once. These data belong to a study of molecular identifiers for immune sequencing clone quantification. Based on a CD8+CD4-CCR7+CD45RA+ profile, naive CD8 T cells were sorted. This sequence was found in a human donor in good health. Some libraries in this study had Jurkat cell RNA spiked in. The sample comprised naive CD8+ T cells from blood, with Jurkat cell RNA spiked in. Subset reported: FACS-sorted CD8+CD4-CCR7+CD45RA+ naive T cells.

This chain's CDR3 is CASSRVGADYEQYF. The CDR3 bases are TGTGCCAGCAGCAGGGTGGGTGCGGACTACGAGCAGTACTTC. The chain recombines TRBV6-6 with TRBJ2-7; tentatively, D is TRBD1 (5 bases). V was trimmed by 6 bases and J by 3 bases, leaving 15 bases between them. The germline V gene encodes CDR1 MNHNY and CDR2 SVGAGI (reference sequence). The CDR3 sequence is 14 residues long.